This T cell receptor (beta chain) was observed in a study of metastatic and nonmetastatic thyroid tumors. Across the study: Peripheral blood and tumor or nodule samples from malignant and benign thyroid patients were compared.

Patients were all untreated before their thyroid surgery. Authors' data handling: Between-group CDR3 differences, defined by clinicopathological status, yielded a distant-metastasis classifier for papillary thyroid cancer. TCRdb redid the clone calls on the PCR reads using MiXCR. The V and J calls and clone size are TCRdb's, not the authors'. The sample lists about 38,000 clones; under 30% were seen once. This CDR3 spans 13 amino acids. The V segment lost 0 bases and the J segment 11 bases; nucleotides outside the gene matches: 1. CDR1 is DFQATT, CDR2 SNEGSKA, per germline (reference sequence). General study results and limits: Malignant thyroid tumors reportedly had TCR beta diversity that was significantly higher than in benign nodules, in blood and tumor.

As for this clone: Antigen unknown.

This sequence originates from a male donor with papillary thyroid cancer or a benign thyroid nodule (not recorded which). Some clones in this sample may be carry-over from other donors' samples. Sequencing was performed on blood. The chain has TRBV20-1 and TRBJ2-3, with TRBD2 matching over 14 bases. The CDR3 spells CSARETSGREQYF. In DNA, the CDR3 is TGCAGTGCTAGAGAGACTAGCGGGAGGGAGCAGTATTTT.